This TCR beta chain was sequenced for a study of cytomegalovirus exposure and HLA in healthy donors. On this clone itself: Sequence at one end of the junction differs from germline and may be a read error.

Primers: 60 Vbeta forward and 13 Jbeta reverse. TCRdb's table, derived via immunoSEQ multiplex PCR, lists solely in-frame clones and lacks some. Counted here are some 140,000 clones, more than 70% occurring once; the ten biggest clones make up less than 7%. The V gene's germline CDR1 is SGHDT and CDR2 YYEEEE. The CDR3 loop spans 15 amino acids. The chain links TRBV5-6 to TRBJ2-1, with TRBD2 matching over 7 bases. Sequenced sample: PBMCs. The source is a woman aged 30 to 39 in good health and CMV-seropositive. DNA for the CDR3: TGTGCCAGCAGCGCGACAGCGGGATCCTACAATGGGCAGTTCTTC. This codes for CASSATAGSYNGQFF.